The clone carrying this T cell receptor (beta chain) showed up just once. Its antigen is unidentified. At one end, the junction sequence differs from germline, possibly due to a read error. The CDR3 consists of 14 residues. Per individual sample, total RNA of at least 6 micrograms was extracted. This record belongs to a study of blood T cells in healthy people across ages. It was with a sample-barcoded 5' primer and a J-beta primer mix that a second PCR of roughly 6 to 11 cycles was run. TCRdb re-derived calls from the 5' RACE reads in MiXCR, one entry per CDR3 protein. Of 1.5 million to 2 million distinct CDR3 sequences listed, under 30% are singletons. Study-level results: Estimates based on one million T cells were treated as lower bounds. Per million T cells, TCR beta diversity dropped roughly linearly as age increased.

Sequences were obtained from blood. The TCR was taken from a woman between 25 and 40 years old in good health. The V call is TRBV12-3 or TRBV12-4, the J call TRBJ2-3; weak D call: TRBD1 (6 bases). The CDR3 spells CANSLTGNPDTQYF. The CDR3, as DNA: TGTGCCAACAGTCTTACAGGGAATCCAGATACGCAGTATTTT.